These 32 T cell receptor beta chains originate from one sample sequenced in a study of cytomegalovirus exposure and HLA in healthy donors. Vbeta (60) and Jbeta (13) primers were used in the PCR. Here immunoSEQ multiplex PCR was the method, and the copy in TCRdb shows in-frame clones only, minus some. The repertoire holds some 44,000 clones, with about 50% as singletons. Sequencing input: PBMCs. The receptors originated from a human donor in good health.

The V and J genes are TRBV11-1 and TRBJ1-1, with D tentatively TRBD1 (5 bases). Germline CDR1 and CDR2: SGHAT and FQDESV (reference sequence). V was trimmed by 6 bases and J by 2 bases, leaving 16 bases between them. The CDR3 has 15 residues. The CDR3 region is CASRKETGVNTEAFF. The CDR3 region has the DNA TGTGCCAGCAGGAAGGAGACGGGGGTCAACACTGAAGCTTTCTTT. The entire variable domain, with the rest obtained from reference TRBV11-1 and TRBJ1-1, is as follows: EAEVAQSPRYKITEKSQAVAFWCDPISGHATLYWYRQILGQGPELLVQFQDESVVDDSQLPKDRFSAERLKGVDSTLKIQPAELGDSAMYLCASRKETGVNTEAFFGQGTRLTVV.

The CDR3 region has the DNA TGTGCCAGCAGCCCGGGACTAGCGGTCTACGAGCAGTACTTC. This sequence encodes CASSPGLAVYEQYF. The chain is built from TRBV5-4 and TRBJ2-7; 11 positions agree with TRBD2. Per germline, CDR1 SGHNT and CDR2 YYREEE (reference sequence). With V trimmed by 4 bases and J by 3 bases, 3 bases remained unmatched. The CDR3 runs 14 residues.

The chain uses TRBV7-9 and TRBJ1-1; TRBD1 matches at 9 bases. J lost 1 base, V lost 3 bases, and 6 bases had no gene match. The CDR3 sequence is 16 residues long. CDR1 and CDR2 (germline): SEHNR, FQNEAQ (reference sequence). The CDR3: CASSLNRGRRNTEAFF. CDR3 sequence (DNA): TGTGCCAGCAGCTTGAACAGGGGGCGCCGGAACACTGAAGCTTTCTTT.

The chain recombines TRBV5-6 with TRBJ2-7; 10 nucleotides agree with TRBD1. The CDR3 sequence is 15 residues long. CDR1 and CDR2 from the germline V gene are SGHDT and YYEEEE. Unmatched junction bases numbered 8, after V lost 2 bases and J lost 6 bases. CDR3 nucleotides: TGTGCCAGCAGCTTTGGGGACAGGGGTGGTCTCGAGCAGTACTTC. Translating gives CASSFGDRGGLEQYF.

The chain recombines TRBV7-2 with TRBJ1-3; D gene uncertain. The V end was cut by 1 base, the J end by 4 bases, with 8 bases between. The CDR3 has 14 residues. Germline V CDR1 and CDR2: SGHTA, FQGNSA. DNA of the CDR3: TGTGCCAGCAGCTTAGGAGCCAGGGGAAACACCATATATTTT. It yields the protein CASSLGARGNTIYF.

The chain recombines TRBV7-2 with TRBJ2-5, with 9 positions matching TRBD1. The J call is uncertain, as TRBJ2-7 better fits the DNA end. CDR1 is SGHTA and CDR2 is FQGNSA in the germline V gene. The CDR3 is made up of 15 amino acids. In DNA form, the CDR3 reads TGTGCCAGCAGCGGGAGGGGACAGGGCTCCTACGAGCAGTACTTC. Protein: CASSGRGQGSYEQYF.

The rearrangement uses TRBV9 and TRBJ2-3, with 8 bases fitting TRBD2. V was pared by 0 bases and J by 2 bases, with 5 bases of the junction left unmatched. Germline assignment: CDR1 SGDLS and CDR2 YYNGEE. This CDR3 contains 16 residues. The CDR3 sequence is CASSVAGREDTDTQYF. CDR3 nucleotides: TGTGCCAGCAGCGTAGCGGGGCGGGAGGACACAGATACGCAGTATTTT. Filled out from reference TRBV9 and TRBJ2-3, the complete variable domain reads DSGVTQTPKHLITATGQRVTLRCSPRSGDLSVYWYQQSLDQGLQFLIQYYNGEERAKGNILERFSAQQFPDLHSELNLSSLELGDSALYFCASSVAGREDTDTQYFGPGTRLTVL.

J is TRBJ1-5 and V is TRBV7-2; D is undetermined. Per the germline V gene, CDR1 is SGHTA and CDR2 is FQGNSA. V lost 4 bases to trimming and J lost 1 base, with 11 bases between them. The length of the CDR3 is 15 residues. This CDR3 is CASSSGMISNQPQHF. The CDR3 nucleotides are TGTGCCAGCAGCTCCGGGATGATCAGCAATCAGCCCCAGCATTTT. Full variable domain (rest looked up from reference TRBV7-2 and TRBJ1-5): GAGVSQSPSNKVTEKGKDVELRCDPISGHTALYWYRQSLGQGLEFLIYFQGNSAPDKSGLPSDRFSAERTGGSVSTLTIQRTQQEDSAVYLCASSSGMISNQPQHFGDGTRLSIL.

The rearrangement uses TRBV4-1 and TRBJ2-1; 11 nucleotides line up with TRBD2. The CDR3 loop spans 18 amino acids. CDR1 MGHRA and CDR2 YSYEKL come from the germline V gene. V shed 0 bases, J shed 5 bases, and the junction held 9 bases outside the gene matches. The CDR3 sequence: CASSQDLPTSGVHNEQFF. For the CDR3, the DNA is TGCGCCAGCAGCCAAGATCTCCCGACTAGCGGGGTCCACAATGAGCAGTTCTTC.

This clone has just a few counts. Written as DNA, the CDR3 is TGCGCCAGCAGCTCCGGACAGGGGGGAGCAAGCGAAGCTTTCTTT. Its protein product is CASSSGQGGASEAFF. J is TRBJ1-1 and V is TRBV5-1, with 10 bases lining up with TRBD1. Germline V gives CDR1 SGHRS, CDR2 YFSETQ. The CDR3 covers 15 residues. V trimming: 3 bases; J trimming: 8 bases; junction bases outside the gene matches: 10. The full variable domain, its missing parts supplied by reference TRBV5-1 and TRBJ1-1, is KAGVTQTPRYLIKTRGQQVTLSCSPISGHRSVSWYQQTPGQGLQFLFEYFSETQRNKGNFPGRFSGRQFSNSRSEMNVSTLELGDSALYLCASSSGQGGASEAFFGQGTRLTVV.

The chain is built from TRBV5-1 and TRBJ2-2; 10 nucleotides align to TRBD1. The CDR3 is 15 residues long. J lost 6 bases, V lost 3 bases, and 5 bases had no gene match. Looked up from germline, CDR1 is SGHRS and CDR2 is YFSETQ. The CDR3 DNA is TGCGCCAGCAGCTCTAGACAGGGGGCGTCCGGGGAGCTGTTTTTT. Translating gives CASSSRQGASGELFF.

A note on this clone: At one end the junction does not follow the germline gene, possibly because of a read error. Distinct nucleotide sequences in the sample also encode this CDR3. The chain uses TRBV11-3 and TRBJ2-7, with TRBD2 as a possible D gene (5 bases). In germline, CDR1 is SGHNT, CDR2 YENEEA. This CDR3 contains 13 residues. The CDR3 bases are TGCGCCAGCAGTCTCGCCCGGGACTACGAGCAGTACTTC. Protein: CASSLARDYEQYF.

The CDR3 loop reads CASALGGTNYGYTF. For the CDR3, the DNA is TGTGCCAGCGCCTTGGGGGGGACGAACTATGGCTACACCTTC. The genes are TRBV28 and TRBJ1-2, with D possibly matching TRBD1 (5 bases). This CDR3 contains 14 residues. The germline V gene encodes CDR1 MDHEN and CDR2 SYDVKM. The V gene lost 8 bases and the J gene lost 2 bases, with 15 bases spanning the gap.

This clone has more than one count but fewer than ten. The J gene is TRBJ2-1, the V gene TRBV15; possibly TRBD1 for D (6 bases). This CDR3 has 14 amino acids. Trimming took 5 bases from V and 7 from J, leaving 15 bases between them. The germline V gene has CDR1 LNHNV and CDR2 YYDKDF (reference sequence). The CDR3 here is CATSGGKVQNEQFF. The CDR3, as DNA: TGTGCCACCAGCGGGGGCAAGGTCCAAAATGAGCAGTTCTTC.

This chain links TRBV2 with TRBJ1-2; maybe TRBD1 (6 bases). Germline values: CDR1 SNHLY, CDR2 FYNNEI. CDR3 length equals 16 residues. V lost 1 base and J 4 bases, leaving 16 bases between the germline ends. The CDR3 nucleotides are TGTGCCAGCAGTGAAGGCCAGGGCGGGGGCATCTATGGCTACACCTTC. The encoded protein is CASSEGQGGGIYGYTF.

This clone was recorded a few times. The V call is TRBV6-5, the J call TRBJ1-2; D remains unclear. CDR1 MNHEY and CDR2 SVGAGI come from the germline V gene. Trimming stripped 8 bases from V and 0 bases from J, with 7 bases between. The CDR3 sequence is 12 residues long. DNA of the CDR3: TGTGCCAGCCAGCGGGCTAACTATGGCTACACCTTC. Its translation is CASQRANYGYTF.

The chain employs TRBV19 and TRBJ2-7; TRBD2 agrees at 7 bases. CDR1 and CDR2 (germline): LNHDA, SQIVND (reference sequence). The CDR3 contains 16 residues. V lost 6 bases, J lost 1 base, and 12 bases stayed unmatched. The CDR3 loop reads CASRESGIPYSYEQYF. CDR3 sequence (DNA): TGTGCCAGTAGGGAAAGCGGGATTCCCTATTCCTACGAGCAGTACTTC.

This clone was detected only a few times. This chain uses TRBV28 with TRBJ1-5; D is perhaps TRBD1 (6 bases). Trimming stripped 6 bases from V and 8 bases from J, with 17 bases between. Germline values: CDR1 MDHEN, CDR2 SYDVKM. The CDR3 covers 14 residues. CDR3 nucleotide sequence: TGTGCCAGCAGGGCAGGAGGGGGGGCTGAGCCCCAGCATTTT. Amino acids: CASRAGGGAEPQHF. Filled out from reference TRBV28 and TRBJ1-5, the complete variable domain reads DVKVTQSSRYLVKRTGEKVFLECVQDMDHENMFWYRQDPGLGLRLIYFSYDVKMKEKGDIPEGYSVSREKKERFSLILESASTNQTSMYLCASRAGGGAEPQHFGDGTRLSIL.

The chain employs TRBV6-6 and TRBJ2-5, with 7 positions matching TRBD2. Germline loops: CDR1 MNHNY, CDR2 SVGAGI (reference sequence). The V segment lost 2 bases and the J segment 4 bases; nucleotides outside the gene matches: 7. The CDR3 has 15 amino acids. Here the CDR3 reads CASSYMRLATETQYF. The CDR3 region has the DNA TGTGCCAGCAGTTACATGAGACTAGCTACAGAGACCCAGTACTTC.

The rearrangement links TRBV5-1 to TRBJ1-6; D is perhaps TRBD1 (6 bases). CDR3 length: 15 amino acids. The V and J ends lost 0 bases and 10 bases respectively, with 14 bases between them. Germline V lookup: CDR1 SGHRS, CDR2 YFSETQ. CDR3: CASSLDGGRGSPLHF. The CDR3 region has the DNA TGCGCCAGCAGCTTGGATGGGGGCAGAGGGTCACCCCTCCACTTT.

The J gene is TRBJ1-2, the V gene TRBV20-1; TRBD1 might be the D (6 bases). This CDR3 region has 11 residues. Deletions cut 5 bases from V and 7 bases from J, with 11 bases between. Germline values: CDR1 DFQATT, CDR2 SNEGSKA (reference sequence). The CDR3 protein is CSAGGYFGYTF. CDR3 nucleotides: TGCAGTGCTGGGGGCTATTTTGGCTACACCTTC.

J is TRBJ1-4 and V is TRBV10-3, with TRBD1 as a possible D gene (5 bases). The CDR3 runs 14 residues. With 4 bases removed from V and 5 bases from J, the gap between germline ends came to 11 bases. Germline values: CDR1 ENHRY, CDR2 SYGVKD. CDR3 loop: CAISAGGSNEKLFF. CDR3 bases: TGTGCCATCAGTGCTGGGGGGTCCAATGAAAAACTGTTTTTT.

The chain uses TRBV29-1 and TRBJ1-2; 9 bases match TRBD1. Per germline, CDR1 SQVTM and CDR2 ANQGSEA. J gave up 4 bases and V 6 bases, and 6 bases lay outside the gene matches. The CDR3 loop spans 13 amino acids. CDR3 nucleotide sequence: TGCAGCGTAGAACAGGGGGCCGGCTATGGCTACACCTTC. Translating it yields CSVEQGAGYGYTF.

The chain employs TRBV2 and TRBJ2-7; TRBD2 might be the D (5 bases). The germline V gene encodes CDR1 SNHLY and CDR2 FYNNEI. The V end was cut by 0 bases, the J end by 6 bases, with 12 bases between. The CDR3 has 14 amino acids. CDR3 residues: CASSEAGMRVEQYF. CDR3 sequence (DNA): TGTGCCAGCAGTGAAGCAGGGATGCGGGTCGAGCAGTACTTC.

This chain connects TRBV28 to TRBJ2-4, with 8 bases identical to TRBD2. The CDR3 extends over 20 amino acids. Germline V gene sequence: CDR1 MDHEN, CDR2 SYDVKM. V was pared by 2 bases and J by 1 base, with 16 bases of the junction left unmatched. This CDR3 is CASSLARGGGAITAKNIQYF. CDR3 nucleotides: TGTGCCAGCAGTTTAGCCCGGGGGGGCGGGGCGATAACGGCCAAAAACATTCAGTACTTC.

This clone was counted only a few times. The chain combines TRBV13 with TRBJ2-5; 16 bases fit TRBD2. Looked up from germline, CDR1 is PRHDT and CDR2 is FYEKMQ (reference sequence). The CDR3 spans 15 residues. The junction had 0 bases not matched to a gene; V was cut back by 6 bases and J by 2 bases. This chain's CDR3 is CASRGLAGGQETQYF. The CDR3 coding sequence is TGTGCCAGCAGGGGACTAGCGGGAGGGCAAGAGACCCAGTACTTC.

This clone was recorded a few times. This chain connects TRBV2 to TRBJ1-2, with 8 positions matching TRBD1. Germline loops: CDR1 SNHLY, CDR2 FYNNEI. The V segment lost 3 bases and the J segment 4 bases; nucleotides outside the gene matches: 4. This CDR3 region has 14 residues. CDR3 DNA: TGTGCCAGCAGTGACAGGGGGCGCTTCTATGGCTACACCTTC. This codes for CASSDRGRFYGYTF. The whole variable domain, remainder taken from reference TRBV2 and TRBJ1-2, is EPEVTQTPSHQVTQMGQEVILRCVPISNHLYFYWYRQILGQKVEFLVSFYNNEISEKSEIFDDQFSVERPDGSNFTLKIRSTKLEDSAMYFCASSDRGRFYGYTFGSGTRLTVV.

The chain combines TRBV29-1 with TRBJ2-5; D possibly corresponds to TRBD1 (6 bases). This CDR3 comprises 19 residues. The V end was cut by 0 bases, the J end by 5 bases, with 28 bases between. In germline, CDR1 is SQVTM, CDR2 ANQGSEA. This CDR3 reads CSVEDRTGVILGGLETQYF. CDR3 nucleotide sequence: TGCAGCGTTGAAGATAGAACGGGTGTAATTCTAGGGGGTTTGGAGACCCAGTACTTC.

This clone was observed a few times. The CDR3 nucleotides are TGTGCCAGCAGCTTGGCGTCGGGATGGGGTTACGAGCAGTACTTC. The encoded protein is CASSLASGWGYEQYF. The rearrangement uses TRBV5-6 and TRBJ2-7; D might be TRBD2 (5 bases). The germline gives CDR1 SGHDT, CDR2 YYEEEE. This CDR3 has 15 residues. Trimming shortened V by 0 bases and J by 4 bases, and 14 bases separated the two germline ends.

The chain carries TRBV29-1 and TRBJ2-1, with D unresolved. The germline V gene has CDR1 SQVTM and CDR2 ANQGSEA. V lost 0 bases and J 0 bases, leaving 9 bases between the germline ends. CDR3 length: 15 residues. CDR3: CSVEDQVSSYNEQFF. CDR3 DNA sequence: TGCAGCGTTGAAGATCAGGTGAGCTCCTACAATGAGCAGTTCTTC.

This clone was picked up a small number of times. The V and J genes are TRBV4-2 and TRBJ2-1, with 12 bases matching TRBD1. Germline CDR1 LGHNA, CDR2 YNFKEQ. V was pared by 1 base and J by 7 bases, with 11 bases of the junction left unmatched. The length of the CDR3 is 18 residues. The CDR3 sequence is CASSQGDRGLVYPNEQFF. DNA for the CDR3: TGTGCCAGCAGCCAAGGGGACAGGGGGCTGGTTTATCCGAATGAGCAGTTCTTC.

The chain is built from TRBV5-6 and TRBJ2-7; D may be TRBD1 (5 bases). V lost 4 bases and J 2 bases, leaving 16 bases between the germline ends. Germline V gives CDR1 SGHDT, CDR2 YYEEEE. The length of the CDR3 is 15 residues. CDR3 sequence: CASSRTPEPTYEQYF. The CDR3 DNA reads TGTGCCAGCAGCCGGACACCCGAACCCACCTACGAGCAGTACTTC. The full variable domain, its missing parts supplied by reference TRBV5-6 and TRBJ2-7, is DAGVTQSPTHLIKTRGQQVTLRCSPKSGHDTVSWYQQALGQGPQFIFQYYEEEERQRGNFPDRFSGHQFPNYSSELNVNALLLGDSALYLCASSRTPEPTYEQYFGPGTRLTVT.